Ten or more counts support the clone carrying this T cell receptor (beta chain). The antigen remains undetermined. The read comes to an end 3 residues before the CDR3 does, leaving the germline J gene to fill in the end. Some clones are missing from TCRdb's copy, which holds only in-frame ones; the method was immunoSEQ multiplex PCR. The specimen gives 25,000 to 30,000 clones without singletons; the ten biggest hold roughly 24%. This specimen comes from a study of T cell clonality in common variable immunodeficiency. Regarding the study as a whole: Reportedly, TCR beta sequences from common variable immunodeficiency showed fewer deletions and N-nucleotide insertions.

The V gene's germline CDR1 is MNHEY and CDR2 SVGEGT. Trimming shortened V by 2 bases and J by 4 bases, and 20 bases separated the two germline ends. The CDR3 runs to 17 residues. All CVID subjects were on immunoglobulin replacement for at least one year. CVID subjects were neither ill nor on immunomodulatory or immunosuppressive medication at sampling. The TCR sequence derives from a human donor with common variable immunodeficiency. V usage is TRBV6-2 or TRBV6-3 and J usage is TRBJ1-1, with D uncertain. The specimen sequenced was peripheral blood mononuclear cells. This CDR3 is CASSYEIGGRASTEAFF. The CDR3 bases that were read are TGTGCCAGCAGTTACGAGATAGGCGGGCGGGCCAGCACTGAA.